These 21 T cell receptor beta chains were sequenced from one sample in a study of blood T cells in healthy people across ages. The second PCR ran roughly 6 to 11 cycles with a sample-barcoded 5' primer and J-beta primers. TCRdb redid the calling of the 5' RACE reads with MiXCR, one entry per CDR3 protein. The table has 600,000 or so distinct CDR3 sequences, under 25% seen once. Specimen: blood. The source is a man aged 65-85 years in good health.

V and J are TRBV5-4 and TRBJ2-3; 7 bases match TRBD1. The CDR3 runs to 16 residues. The junction had 9 bases not matched to a gene; V was cut back by 2 bases and J by 3 bases. Germline lookup yields CDR1 SGHNT and CDR2 YYREEE (reference sequence). CDR3 residues: CASSLRDREPTDTQYF. CDR3 nucleotide sequence: TGTGCCAGCAGCTTACGCGACAGGGAGCCGACAGATACGCAGTATTTT.

The rearrangement joins TRBV6-5 to TRBJ1-1; D is ambiguous. CDR1 and CDR2 (germline): MNHEY, SVGAGI. V was cut by 1 base and J by 7 bases, with 13 bases left in between. CDR3 size: 14 residues. The CDR3 protein is CASSYFTEQLEAFF. In DNA, the CDR3 is TGTGCCAGCAGTTACTTCACAGAACAGCTTGAAGCTTTCTTT.

The rearrangement joins TRBV28 to TRBJ1-5; TRBD1 is a possible D gene (5 bases). The CDR3 spans 14 residues. Germline values: CDR1 MDHEN, CDR2 SYDVKM. V lost 6 bases to trimming and J lost 0 bases, with 9 bases between them. This CDR3 is CASRAGYSNQPQHF. In DNA form, the CDR3 reads TGTGCCAGCAGGGCAGGGTATAGCAATCAGCCCCAGCATTTT.

V gene TRBV4-2 combines with J gene TRBJ2-3; tentatively, D is TRBD2 (5 bases). Germline CDR1 and CDR2: LGHNA and YNFKEQ. The CDR3 totals 16 residues. Deletions cut 1 base from V and 3 bases from J, with 14 bases between. This CDR3 is CASSQVMRGLTDTQYF. CDR3 nucleotide sequence: TGTGCCAGCAGCCAAGTAATGAGAGGGCTTACAGATACGCAGTATTTT.

This clonotype turned up a few times. V is TRBV20-1 and J is TRBJ2-3; D tentatively fits TRBD1 or TRBD2 (5 bases each). The CDR3 has 15 amino acids. V was shortened by 5 bases and J by 0 bases, with 15 bases between the two germline ends. Germline loops: CDR1 DFQATT, CDR2 SNEGSKA (reference sequence). The CDR3 here is CSAPPSGRSTDTQYF. DNA of the CDR3: TGCAGTGCTCCCCCCTCGGGGCGGAGCACAGATACGCAGTATTTT.

This clonotype was counted between two and nine times. CDR3 protein: CSARDHASSPNYGYTF. As DNA, the CDR3 is TGCAGTGCTAGAGATCACGCATCCTCTCCTAACTATGGCTACACCTTC. This chain links TRBV20-1 with TRBJ1-2; D is uncertain. Germline V CDR1 and CDR2: DFQATT, SNEGSKA (reference sequence). The CDR3 runs 16 residues. Trimming took 0 bases from V and 0 from J, leaving 14 bases between them.

The chain is built from TRBV5-1 and TRBJ2-5, with D possibly TRBD2 on 7 matching bases. The J call is in doubt because the DNA end fits TRBJ2-1 better. This CDR3 is 15 amino acids long. Germline V lookup: CDR1 SGHRS, CDR2 YFSETQ. The CDR3 loop is CASSLVRGLNNEQFF. CDR3 coding DNA: TGCGCCAGCAGCTTGGTGCGGGGGCTAAATAATGAGCAGTTCTTC.

This clonotype was seen only a few times. V usage is TRBV12-3 or TRBV12-4 and J usage is TRBJ1-2, with 9 bases fitting TRBD1. J gave up 8 bases and V 5 bases, and 6 bases lay outside the gene matches. The CDR3 covers 13 residues. The CDR3 region has the DNA TGTGCCAGCAGTGGACAGGGGATGATGGGCTACACCTTC. This translates into CASSGQGMMGYTF.

This chain joins TRBV6-6 and TRBJ1-3; unclear D gene. The CDR3 contains 14 residues. CDR1 and CDR2 (germline): MNHNY, SVGAGI (reference sequence). V lost 1 base to trimming and J lost 4 bases, with 8 bases between them. CDR3 protein: CASSYLSLGNTIYF. As DNA, the CDR3 is TGTGCCAGCAGTTACTTGAGTCTCGGAAACACCATATATTTT.

The chain uses TRBV6-6 and TRBJ2-7; TRBD2 aligns across 10 bases. With V trimmed by 4 bases and J by 1 base, 7 bases remained unmatched. This CDR3 contains 16 residues. Germline V gives CDR1 MNHNY, CDR2 SVGAGI (reference sequence). The CDR3 DNA reads TGTGCCAGCAGTTCTCTAGCGGGAGCTTTTTCCTACGAGCAGTACTTC. Translation: CASSSLAGAFSYEQYF.

The rearrangement links TRBV7-9 to TRBJ2-5, with D hard to call. The V end was cut by 7 bases, the J end by 4 bases, with 7 bases between. Germline-derived CDR1 and CDR2 are SEHNR and FQNEAQ (reference sequence). CDR3 size: 11 residues. CDR3 region: CASTNIETQYF. CDR3 nucleotides: TGTGCCAGCACGAATATAGAGACCCAGTACTTC.

This clonotype has at least ten counts. This rearrangement joins TRBV4-1 to TRBJ2-3, with 15 bases matching TRBD2. Per the germline V gene, CDR1 is MGHRA and CDR2 is YSYEKL. CDR3 length equals 16 residues. V gave up 4 bases and J gave up 6 bases; unmatched junction bases: 5. Here the CDR3 DNA reads TGCGCCAGCAGCCTAGGACTAGCGGGAGGGCCGGATACGCAGTATTTT. As protein: CASSLGLAGGPDTQYF.

The rearrangement uses TRBV2 and TRBJ2-3; 8 bases are shared with TRBD2. V lost 0 bases to trimming and J lost 13 bases; unmatched junction nucleotides: 0. The CDR3 consists of 11 residues. Germline CDR1 reads SNHLY; CDR2 reads FYNNEI. CDR3 residues: CASSEAREEYF. CDR3 nucleotides: TGTGCCAGCAGTGAAGCGCGGGAGGAGTATTTT. Combining the CDR3 with reference TRBV2 and TRBJ2-3 gives the whole variable domain EPEVTQTPSHQVTQMGQEVILRCVPISNHLYFYWYRQILGQKVEFLVSFYNNEISEKSEIFDDQFSVERPDGSNFTLKIRSTKLEDSAMYFCASSEAREEYFGPGTRLTVL.

The V and J genes are TRBV5-1 and TRBJ1-1; D is unresolved. Germline lookup yields CDR1 SGHRS and CDR2 YFSETQ. V lost 0 bases, J lost 1 base, and 7 bases lay in between. The CDR3 totals 14 residues. CDR3 DNA sequence: TGCGCCAGCAGCTTGGTTCAGAGGAACACTGAAGCTTTCTTT. Translated: CASSLVQRNTEAFF.

This rearrangement joins TRBV12-5 to TRBJ1-5; 7 bases are a match to TRBD1. The CDR3 is made up of 14 amino acids. J gave up 2 bases and V 4 bases, and 2 bases lay outside the gene matches. Germline V gene lookup returns CDR1 LGHNT and CDR2 FRNRAP. DNA for the CDR3: TGTGCTAGTGGTTATACAGGGGGCAATCAGCCCCAGCATTTT. It is translated as CASGYTGGNQPQHF.

This clonotype showed up many times. The chain links TRBV15 to TRBJ2-1, with D possibly TRBD2 on 5 matching bases. Germline lookup yields CDR1 LNHNV and CDR2 YYDKDF (reference sequence). The CDR3 consists of 14 residues. The V end was cut by 6 bases, the J end by 5 bases, with 14 bases between. The CDR3 reads CATRLETGNNEQFF. The DNA of the CDR3 is TGTGCCACCAGATTGGAAACGGGGAACAATGAGCAGTTCTTC. The whole variable domain, remainder taken from reference TRBV15 and TRBJ2-1, is DAMVIQNPRYQVTQFGKPVTLSCSQTLNHNVMYWYQQKSSQAPKLLFHYYDKDFNNEADTPDNFQSRRPNTSFCFLDIRSPGLGDTAMYLCATRLETGNNEQFFGPGTRLTVL.

The table lists this clonotype with many counts. This chain connects TRBV7-2 to TRBJ1-2, with TRBD1 matching 7 bases. This CDR3 comprises 12 residues. The ends lost 3 bases at V and 7 bases at J; junction bases unmatched: 2. Germline values: CDR1 SGHTA, CDR2 FQGNSA. The CDR3 loop reads CASSFDRAGYTF. In nucleotides, the CDR3 is TGTGCCAGCAGCTTCGACAGGGCTGGCTACACCTTC. Using reference TRBV7-2 and TRBJ1-2 for the parts outside the CDR3, the full variable domain is GAGVSQSPSNKVTEKGKDVELRCDPISGHTALYWYRQSLGQGLEFLIYFQGNSAPDKSGLPSDRFSAERTGGSVSTLTIQRTQQEDSAVYLCASSFDRAGYTFGSGTRLTVV.

This clonotype appeared a few times. V gene TRBV6-1 combines with J gene TRBJ1-5, with 7 bases lining up with TRBD1. Unmatched junction bases numbered 7, after V lost 6 bases and J lost 5 bases. The CDR3 has 14 residues. The germline V gene has CDR1 MNHNS and CDR2 SASEGT. The CDR3 reads CASRNRGIDQPQHF. CDR3 coding DNA: TGTGCCAGCAGGAACAGGGGAATAGATCAGCCCCAGCATTTT.

This rearrangement joins TRBV29-1 to TRBJ2-1; 9 bases agree with TRBD2. CDR3 length: 13 amino acids. The V gene end was trimmed by 7 bases and the J gene end by 2 bases; junction bases not matched to a gene: 3. Germline V CDR1 and CDR2: SQVTM, ANQGSEA. The DNA of the CDR3 is TGCAGCGGGGGACTAGCCGCCTACAATGAGCAGTTCTTC. Its translation: CSGGLAAYNEQFF.

The genes are TRBV7-2 and TRBJ1-5, with D maybe TRBD1 (6 bases). Germline CDR1 reads SGHTA; CDR2 reads FQGNSA. CDR3 length equals 14 residues. The ends were cut back, 1 base at V and 5 bases at J, with 9 bases in the middle. The CDR3: CASSLVPGDQPQHF. The CDR3 DNA sequence: TGTGCCAGCAGCTTAGTTCCAGGGGATCAGCCCCAGCATTTT.

J is TRBJ2-3 and V is TRBV6-4; possible D gene TRBD2, 5 bases. V lost 2 bases to trimming and J lost 1 base, with 13 bases between them. The CDR3 spans 16 residues. The germline V gene encodes CDR1 MRHNA and CDR2 SNTAGT. The CDR3: CASSDGLAIGTDTQYF. The CDR3 coding sequence is TGTGCCAGCAGTGACGGCCTAGCTATTGGCACAGATACGCAGTATTTT.